This T cell receptor beta chain was observed in a study of identical twins (dated by TCRdb to 2016 to 2018). Regarding the study in general: TCR alpha and beta repertoires from monozygotic twins, unrelated adults of various ages and cord blood were deep-sequenced to test whether fetal clonotypes persist. To rule out contamination, the twin experiments were replicated at different times with different library preparation protocols. Beyond this particular receptor, the publication reports: In monozygotic twins, out-of-frame TCR alpha sharing was systematically underestimated by recombination models, although the models agreed with sharing between unrelated individuals. Zero-insertion analyses could be partly confounded by invariant T cells such as MAIT and iNKT, though diverse VJ usage argued against such confounding for most clonotypes. Because the same donors could not be followed over many years, conclusions were based on cross-sectional statistical analysis. Excess twin sharing in beta out-of-frame sequences was weaker because fewer shared sequences lowered the signal-to-noise ratio. Compared with coincidental sharing between unrelated individuals, out-of-frame TCR alpha sequences shared between twins had an excess of sequences with low generation probability. Abundant cord blood beta clonotypes carried fewer insertions; young adult naive repertoires showed a weaker similar trend, while memory repertoires showed none.

Every donor in the study was a healthy Caucasian. Three pairs of female monozygotic twins, all aged roughly 18 to 29 years, were included in the twin cohort. Peripheral blood mononuclear cells were used as the source from which RNA for TCR libraries was isolated. The receptor library was made with 5' RACE. The listed sequencing device is Illumina HiSeq 2000. A universal primer binding site was introduced by template switching, and a unique molecular identifier was present in the final cDNA, enabling accurate counting of TCR cDNA molecules. Specific primers in the conserved constant-segment region were used to synthesize first-strand cDNA for TCR alpha and beta chains. To control for contamination, every cDNA library was double barcoded, receiving both a SMART-Mk sample barcode and Illumina barcodes. TruSeq adapter sequences and Illumina sample barcodes were added in two successive PCR steps. The Illumina HiSeq platform was used with custom primers to sequence TCR alpha and beta cDNA libraries. The original methods were these. MiGEC was used to process raw reads and extract unique molecular identifiers, and MiXCR was used to find CDR3 positions. For each individual, recombination models were inferred using an EM algorithm with the repgenHMM and IGoR tools. The analysis of shared clonotypes was done with the tcR package in R, with sharing normalized by the product of cloneset sizes. Out-of-frame nonproductive sequences were analyzed to study raw recombination free of thymic and clonal selection effects. TCRdb itself trimmed the public reads at Q25 with fastp, ran MiXCR and retained productive beta chains. A single entry per CDR3 protein holds the most common genes and DNA from its merged rows. These V and J calls rely on TCRdb rather than the paper's analysis. The sample records roughly 750,000 distinct CDR3 sequences, 21% of which are singletons. The ten top clones hold roughly 4% of the sample.

This clonotype was found a few times. Its antigen target is currently unknown. No qualities accompany the bases; no much larger clone lies one base away. V gives up 6 bases and J gives up 1 base, and the segment between their germline ends measures 13 bases. Including cysteine and phenylalanine, the CDR3 has 13 amino acids. Only the CDR3 part of the read is kept: 39 bases, read in frame from the first base. The germline V gene encodes CDR1 DFQATT and CDR2 SNEGSKA (reference sequence). In addition, the sample was reused for a study of T cells expressing NK-cell markers. Reported in the second study: Eight or nine donors provided sorted CD3+CD56+NKG2C+, CD3+CD56+NKG2C- and CD3+CD56-NKG2C+ T-cell subsets, whose TCR beta-chain repertoires were profiled. Of the eight sequenced donors, seven were found to be HCMV-seropositive and one was found to be HCMV-seronegative. In several experiments an anti-gammadeltaTCR antibody was added to restrict sorting to alphabetaTCR-expressing T cells. In several donors, the dominant CD3+CD56+NKG2C+ clonotypes ranked among the top 10 CD8+ clonotypes, making up about 1.0-7.5% of CD8+ T cells. Those dominant clonotypes were again the most abundant among CD3+CD56-NKG2C+ cells in several donors, at roughly 25-60.1%. Whether the expanded NKG2C-expressing T cell clones were specific for HCMV antigens was left unclear. The study sequenced eight donors, all healthy volunteers chosen at random: three men and five women. To determine HCMV serostatus, a commercial ELISA kit was used to detect HCMV-specific IgG in serum. For five or six donors, unsorted PBMC were also used to sequence bulk peripheral blood T-cell repertoires. Reads were demultiplexed and grouped by UMI with MIGEC, and clonotypes were assembled and quantified with MiTCR. To exclude erroneous sequences, only TCR cDNA sequences supported by at least two reads were retained. Downstream repertoire analysis used the tcR package, and clonotypes were matched across fractions by CDR3 nucleotide sequence plus V segment. VDJmatch was used to annotate antigen specificity against VDJdb, with one amino acid substitution allowed in CDR3.

The chain was built from TRBV20-1 and TRBJ2-7, with TRBD2 as a weak D call on 6 bases. This TCR derives from a woman between 18 and 29 years old in good health. Sample: PBMCs. The CDR3 reads CSAPPAGSYEQYF. The DNA sequence is given as TGCAGTGCCCCCCCGGCGGGGTCCTACGAGCAGTACTTC.